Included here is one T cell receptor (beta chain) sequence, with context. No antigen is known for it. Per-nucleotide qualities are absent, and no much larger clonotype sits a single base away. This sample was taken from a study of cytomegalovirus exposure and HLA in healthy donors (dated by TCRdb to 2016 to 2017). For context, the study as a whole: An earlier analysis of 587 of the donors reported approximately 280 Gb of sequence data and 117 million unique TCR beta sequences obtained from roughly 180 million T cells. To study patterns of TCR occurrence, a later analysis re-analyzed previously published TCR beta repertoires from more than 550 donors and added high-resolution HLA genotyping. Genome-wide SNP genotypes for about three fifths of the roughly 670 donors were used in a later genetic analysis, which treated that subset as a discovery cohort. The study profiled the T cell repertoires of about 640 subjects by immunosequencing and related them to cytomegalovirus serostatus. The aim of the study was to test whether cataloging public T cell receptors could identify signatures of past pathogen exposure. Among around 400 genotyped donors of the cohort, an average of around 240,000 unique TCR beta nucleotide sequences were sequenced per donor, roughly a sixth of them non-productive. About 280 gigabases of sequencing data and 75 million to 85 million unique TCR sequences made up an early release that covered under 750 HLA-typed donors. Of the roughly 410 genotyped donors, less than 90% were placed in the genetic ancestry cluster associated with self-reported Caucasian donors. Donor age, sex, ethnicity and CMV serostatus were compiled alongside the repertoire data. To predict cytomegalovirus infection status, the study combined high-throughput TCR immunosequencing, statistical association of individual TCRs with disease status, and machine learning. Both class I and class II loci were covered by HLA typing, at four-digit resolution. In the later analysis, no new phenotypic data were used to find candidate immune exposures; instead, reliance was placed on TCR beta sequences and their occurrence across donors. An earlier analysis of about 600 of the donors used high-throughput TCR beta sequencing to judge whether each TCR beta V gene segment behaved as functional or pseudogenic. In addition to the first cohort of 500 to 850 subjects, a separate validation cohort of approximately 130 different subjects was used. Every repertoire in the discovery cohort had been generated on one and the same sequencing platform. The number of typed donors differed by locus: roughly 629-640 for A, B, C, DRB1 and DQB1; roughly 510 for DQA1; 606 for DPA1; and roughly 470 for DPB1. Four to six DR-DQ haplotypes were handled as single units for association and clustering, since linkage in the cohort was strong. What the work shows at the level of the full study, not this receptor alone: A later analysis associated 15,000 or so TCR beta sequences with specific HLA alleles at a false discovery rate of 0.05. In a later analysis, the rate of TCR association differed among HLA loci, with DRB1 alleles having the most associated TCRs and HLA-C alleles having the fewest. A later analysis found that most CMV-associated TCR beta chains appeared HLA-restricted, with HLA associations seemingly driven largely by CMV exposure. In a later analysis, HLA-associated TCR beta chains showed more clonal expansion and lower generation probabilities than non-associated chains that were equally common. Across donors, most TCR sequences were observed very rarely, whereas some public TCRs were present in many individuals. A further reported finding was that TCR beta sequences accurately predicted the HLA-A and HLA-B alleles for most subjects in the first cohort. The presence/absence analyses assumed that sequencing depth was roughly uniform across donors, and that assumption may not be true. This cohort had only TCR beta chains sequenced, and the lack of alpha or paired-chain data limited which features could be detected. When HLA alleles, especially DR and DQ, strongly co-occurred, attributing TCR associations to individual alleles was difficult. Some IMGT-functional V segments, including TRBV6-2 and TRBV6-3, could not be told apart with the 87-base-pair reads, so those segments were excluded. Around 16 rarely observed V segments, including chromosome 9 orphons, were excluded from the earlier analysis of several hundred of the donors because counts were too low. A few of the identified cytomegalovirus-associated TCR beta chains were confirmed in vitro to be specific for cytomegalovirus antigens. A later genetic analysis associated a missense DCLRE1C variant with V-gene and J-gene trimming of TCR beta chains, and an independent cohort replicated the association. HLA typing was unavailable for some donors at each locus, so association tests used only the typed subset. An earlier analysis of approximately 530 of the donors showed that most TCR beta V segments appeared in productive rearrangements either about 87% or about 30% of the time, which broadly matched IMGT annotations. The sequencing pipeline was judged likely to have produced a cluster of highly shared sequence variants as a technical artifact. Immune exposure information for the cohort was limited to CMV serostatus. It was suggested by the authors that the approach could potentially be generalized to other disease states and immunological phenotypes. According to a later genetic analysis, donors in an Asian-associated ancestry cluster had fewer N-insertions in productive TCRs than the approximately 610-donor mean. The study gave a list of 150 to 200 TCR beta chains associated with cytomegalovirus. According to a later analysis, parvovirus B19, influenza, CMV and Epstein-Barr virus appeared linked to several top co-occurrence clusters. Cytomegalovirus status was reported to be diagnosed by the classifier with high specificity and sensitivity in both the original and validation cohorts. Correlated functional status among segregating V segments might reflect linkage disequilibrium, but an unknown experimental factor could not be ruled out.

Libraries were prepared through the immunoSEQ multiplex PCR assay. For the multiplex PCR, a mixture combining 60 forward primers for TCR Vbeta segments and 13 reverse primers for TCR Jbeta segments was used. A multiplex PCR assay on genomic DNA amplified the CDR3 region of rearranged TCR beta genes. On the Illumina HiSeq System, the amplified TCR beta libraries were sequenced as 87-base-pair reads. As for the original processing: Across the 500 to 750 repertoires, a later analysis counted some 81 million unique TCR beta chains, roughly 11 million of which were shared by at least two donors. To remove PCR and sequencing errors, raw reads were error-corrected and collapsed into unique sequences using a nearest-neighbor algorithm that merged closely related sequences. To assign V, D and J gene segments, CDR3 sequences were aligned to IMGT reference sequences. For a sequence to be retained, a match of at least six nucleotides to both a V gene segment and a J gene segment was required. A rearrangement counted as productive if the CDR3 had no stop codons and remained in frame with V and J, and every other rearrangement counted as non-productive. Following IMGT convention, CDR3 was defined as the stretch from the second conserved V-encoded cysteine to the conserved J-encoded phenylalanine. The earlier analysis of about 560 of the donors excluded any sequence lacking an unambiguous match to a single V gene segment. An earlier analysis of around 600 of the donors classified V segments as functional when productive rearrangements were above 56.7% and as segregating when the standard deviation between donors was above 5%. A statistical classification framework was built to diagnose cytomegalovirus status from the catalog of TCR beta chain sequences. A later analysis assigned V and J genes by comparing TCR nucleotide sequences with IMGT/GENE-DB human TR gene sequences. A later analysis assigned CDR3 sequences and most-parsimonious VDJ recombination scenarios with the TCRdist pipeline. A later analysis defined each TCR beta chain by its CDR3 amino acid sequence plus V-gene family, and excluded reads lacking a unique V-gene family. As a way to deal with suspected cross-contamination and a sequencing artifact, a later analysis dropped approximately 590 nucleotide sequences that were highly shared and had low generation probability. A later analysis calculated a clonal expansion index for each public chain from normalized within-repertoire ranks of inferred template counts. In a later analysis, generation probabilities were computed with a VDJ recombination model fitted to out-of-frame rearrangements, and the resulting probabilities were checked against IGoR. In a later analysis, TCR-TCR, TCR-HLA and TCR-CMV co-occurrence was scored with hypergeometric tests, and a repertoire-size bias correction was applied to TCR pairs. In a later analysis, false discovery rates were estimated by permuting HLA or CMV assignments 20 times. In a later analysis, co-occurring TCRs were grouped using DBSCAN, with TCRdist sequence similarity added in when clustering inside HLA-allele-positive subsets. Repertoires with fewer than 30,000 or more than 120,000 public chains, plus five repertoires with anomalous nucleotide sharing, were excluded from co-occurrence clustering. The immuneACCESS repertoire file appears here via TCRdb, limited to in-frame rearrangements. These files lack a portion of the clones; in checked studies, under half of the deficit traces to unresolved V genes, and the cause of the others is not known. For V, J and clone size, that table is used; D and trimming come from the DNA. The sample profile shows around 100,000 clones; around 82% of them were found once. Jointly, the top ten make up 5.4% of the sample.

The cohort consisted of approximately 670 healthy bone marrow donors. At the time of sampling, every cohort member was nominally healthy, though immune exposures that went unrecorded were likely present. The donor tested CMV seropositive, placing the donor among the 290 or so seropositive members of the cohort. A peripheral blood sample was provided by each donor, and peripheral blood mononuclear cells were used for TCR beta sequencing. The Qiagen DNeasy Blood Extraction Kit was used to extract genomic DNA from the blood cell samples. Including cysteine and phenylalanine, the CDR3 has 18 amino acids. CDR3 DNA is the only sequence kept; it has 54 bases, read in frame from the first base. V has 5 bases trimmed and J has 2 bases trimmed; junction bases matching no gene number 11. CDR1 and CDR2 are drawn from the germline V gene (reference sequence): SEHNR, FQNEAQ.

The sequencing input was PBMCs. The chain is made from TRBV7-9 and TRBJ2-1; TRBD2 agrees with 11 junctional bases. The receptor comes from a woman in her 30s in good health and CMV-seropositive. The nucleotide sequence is TGTGCCAGCAGCCGAGGACTAGCGGGCGATAGAACCTACAATGAGCAGTTCTTC. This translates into CASSRGLAGDRTYNEQFF.